The 14 T cell receptor beta chains below all came from one sample that was sequenced in a study of cytomegalovirus exposure and HLA in healthy donors. The PCR ran on 60 Vbeta and 13 Jbeta primers. The assay was immunoSEQ multiplex PCR, and TCRdb's table has in-frame clones only and misses some. The repertoire holds about 140,000 clones, with approximately 86% as singletons. The source material was PBMCs. The receptor set was obtained from a middle-aged woman in good health and CMV-seronegative.

V gene TRBV7-5 combines with J gene TRBJ2-7; TRBD2 reflects the table's D call only, with no check against the DNA. TRBV7-5 is tagged as a pseudogene. The CDR3 loop spans 13 amino acids. The CDR3 reads CADGGPISYEQYF. CDR3 coding DNA: TGTGCGGACGGCGGGCCTATATCCTACGAGCAGTACTTC.

This rearrangement joins TRBV28 to TRBJ2-1, with 8 bases that match TRBD1. Germline V gene data show CDR1 as MDHEN and CDR2 as SYDVKM. The CDR3 contains 14 residues. J gave up 0 bases and V 7 bases, and 2 bases lay outside the gene matches. CDR3 DNA: TGTGCCAGCAAGGACAGGGACTCCTACAATGAGCAGTTCTTC. Translation: CASKDRDSYNEQFF.

This chain connects TRBV5-4 to TRBJ2-6; 7 bases match TRBD1. Germline lookup yields CDR1 SGHNT and CDR2 YYREEE (reference sequence). V trimming: 3 bases; J trimming: 4 bases; junction bases outside the gene matches: 13. This CDR3 spans 18 amino acids. The CDR3 sequence is CASSSPSLTGTGANVLTF. The CDR3 DNA sequence: TGTGCCAGCAGCTCGCCCTCACTGACAGGGACCGGGGCCAACGTCCTGACTTTC.

The CDR3 coding sequence is TGTGCCAGCAGTGACTCCGGGGACAGGGGGGGCAATGAGCAGTTCTTC. Its translation is CASSDSGDRGGNEQFF. This sequence joins TRBV6-4 and TRBJ2-1, with 11 positions matching TRBD1. The trim removed 0 bases at V and 6 bases at J, leaving 4 bases unmatched. CDR1 MRHNA and CDR2 SNTAGT come from the germline V gene. CDR3 length: 16 amino acids.

The chain has TRBV5-4 and TRBJ2-5, with D perhaps matching TRBD1 (6 bases). V gave up 6 bases and J gave up 3 bases, with 15 bases separating them. The CDR3 has 14 residues. Germline loops: CDR1 SGHNT, CDR2 YYREEE (reference sequence). The CDR3 region is CASMAGTNEETQYF. CDR3 sequence (DNA): TGTGCCAGCATGGCCGGGACAAACGAAGAGACCCAGTACTTC.

The chain carries TRBV6-1 and TRBJ1-1; D gene uncertain. Germline V lookup: CDR1 MNHNS, CDR2 SASEGT. Trimming shortened V by 5 bases and J by 5 bases, and 15 bases separated the two germline ends. The CDR3 spans 14 residues. DNA of the CDR3: TGTGCCAGCAGTAAATTCTTGGAGGGAACTGAAGCTTTCTTT. The encoded protein is CASSKFLEGTEAFF.

V is TRBV5-6 and J is TRBJ2-1, with a weak D call TRBD2 (6 bases). Trimming left V 4 bases short and J 6 bases short, with 11 bases between. The CDR3 consists of 13 residues. Per the germline V gene, CDR1 is SGHDT and CDR2 is YYEEEE. The CDR3 DNA reads as TGTGCCAGCAGCACGGGACTTCTCAATGAGCAGTTCTTC. Amino acids: CASSTGLLNEQFF.

The chain combines TRBV6-1 with TRBJ1-1; the match to TRBD1 covers 7 bases. The germline gives CDR1 MNHNS, CDR2 SASEGT. The V gene end was trimmed by 8 bases and the J gene end by 1 base; junction bases not matched to a gene: 4. The CDR3 length is 13 residues. The CDR3, as DNA: TGTGCCAGCCGCAGGGGGAAGAACACTGAAGCTTTCTTT. Its translation: CASRRGKNTEAFF.

V is TRBV6-4 and J is TRBJ1-1; possibly TRBD1 for D (6 bases). V lost 6 bases, J lost 3 bases, and 20 bases lay in between. From germline, CDR1 is MRHNA and CDR2 SNTAGT. The CDR3 consists of 16 residues. The chain's CDR3 is CASSPTWGQGHTEAFF. CDR3 coding DNA: TGTGCCAGCAGCCCAACTTGGGGGCAGGGCCACACTGAAGCTTTCTTT.

The chain combines TRBV18 with TRBJ2-7, with D possibly matching TRBD2 (5 bases). The germline gives CDR1 KGHSH, CDR2 LQKENI. The CDR3 totals 12 residues. Trimming removed 5 bases from V and 5 bases from J, with 10 bases in between. The DNA of the CDR3 is TGTGCCAGCTCAAGTGGGAGAAACGAGCAGTACTTC. Translated: CASSSGRNEQYF.

V usage is TRBV5-8 and J usage is TRBJ1-2, with 8 nucleotides matching TRBD1. J was trimmed by 7 bases and V by 3 bases; bases with no gene match: 5. The CDR3 loop spans 13 amino acids. Germline values: CDR1 SGHTS, CDR2 YDEGEE. CDR3: CASSSDRGLGYTF. CDR3 coding DNA: TGTGCCAGCAGCTCTGACAGGGGACTTGGCTACACCTTC.

The chain joins TRBV4-3 to TRBJ2-2; D is perhaps TRBD1 (5 bases). V was pared by 6 bases and J by 1 base, with 21 bases between. The germline CDR1 and CDR2 sequences are LGHNA and YSLEER. The CDR3 runs to 18 residues. Here the CDR3 DNA reads TGCGCCAGCAGTTTAGAGCCCTTTGGACATAAGAACACCGGGGAGCTGTTTTTT. This gives the protein CASSLEPFGHKNTGELFF.

V gene TRBV19 combines with J gene TRBJ1-5; 11 bases map to TRBD1. Germline V gene lookup returns CDR1 LNHDA and CDR2 SQIVND (reference sequence). There are 14 residues in the CDR3. V lost 7 bases to trimming and J lost 6 bases; unmatched junction nucleotides: 5. This chain's CDR3 is CASMDRGRIQPQHF. The CDR3 DNA is TGTGCCAGTATGGACAGGGGGCGAATTCAGCCCCAGCATTTT.

This clone was seen just once. The chain combines TRBV27 with TRBJ2-1; D is unclear. Per the germline V gene, CDR1 is MNHEY and CDR2 is SMNVEV (reference sequence). This CDR3 comprises 13 residues. Trimming stripped 2 bases from V and 2 bases from J, with 4 bases between. CDR3: CASSLQTYNEQFF. CDR3 DNA: TGTGCCAGCAGTTTACAGACCTACAATGAGCAGTTCTTC.